The T cell receptor beta chain under discussion was sequenced for a study of blood T cell repertoires in COVID-19. Profiling relied on immunoSEQ multiplex PCR, and the TCRdb table lists in-frame clones only, not all of them. The sample has about 250,000 clones; more than 65% are singletons. This CDR3 spans 16 amino acids. Trimming shortened V by 4 bases and J by 0 bases, and 13 bases separated the two germline ends. Germline CDR1 is SGHVS and CDR2 is FNYEAQ. The TCR originated in a man between 45 and 60 years old with active or convalescent COVID-19. The material sequenced was peripheral blood. The rearrangement uses TRBV7-6 and TRBJ1-3; D is ambiguous. CDR3 DNA sequence: TGTGCCAGCAGCTCCCCTTTGGGCGACTCTGGAAACACCATATATTTT. Translated: CASSSPLGDSGNTIYF.